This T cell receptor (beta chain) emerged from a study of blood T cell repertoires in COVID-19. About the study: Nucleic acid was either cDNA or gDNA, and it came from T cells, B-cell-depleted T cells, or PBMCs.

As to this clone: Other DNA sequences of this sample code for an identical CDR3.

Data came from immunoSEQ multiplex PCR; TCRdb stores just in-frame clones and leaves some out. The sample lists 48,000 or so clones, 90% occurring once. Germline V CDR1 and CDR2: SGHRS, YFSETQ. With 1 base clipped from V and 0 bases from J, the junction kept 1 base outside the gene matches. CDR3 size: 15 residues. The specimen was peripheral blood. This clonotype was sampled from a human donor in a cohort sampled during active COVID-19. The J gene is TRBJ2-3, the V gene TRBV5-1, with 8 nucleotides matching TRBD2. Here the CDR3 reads CASSLPSGSTDTQYF. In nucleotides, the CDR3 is TGCGCCAGCAGCTTGCCTAGCGGGAGCACAGATACGCAGTATTTT.